This T cell receptor (beta chain) was recovered during a study of shared clonotypes between healthy human individuals (dated by TCRdb to between 2020 and 2021). Regarding the study in general: A couple of women and a few men aged 18 to 49 years were included in the cohort. Between about 0.8 and 9 billion PBMCs per donor were obtained by leukapheresis. The study deeply sequenced blood TCR repertoires of five healthy adults to estimate repertoire size and the extent of clonotype sharing between individuals. For each donor, CD4 naive and CD4 memory were each run on three plates, CD8 naive on two plates, and CD8 memory on one plate. Different laboratories and diverse techniques were used to prepare libraries and sequence TCR repertoires, to increase sequencing depth and limit assay-specific biases. Points the paper makes about the study in general: Estimated clonotype richness was generally larger for naive than for memory subsets. Rarefaction of sorted-subset datasets indicated incomplete sequencing despite the large sequencing depth. Because the study included only a small number of donors, the genetic and exposure-history diversity represented was limited. Higher generation probabilities were observed for clonotypes shared by all four sorted-subset donors than for non-shared clonotypes. Only blood was sampled, and tissue TCR repertoires likely differ from those in blood. Pairwise subsampling led to the expectation that sequencing depth would affect the degree of clonotype sharing among donors. Across a few donors, about 5.2% of naive CD4, around 3.5% of naive CD8, approximately 2.5% of memory CD4, and over 0.35% of memory CD8 clonotypes were shared.

The donors were healthy, HIV-negative adults with no recently reported acute infections or vaccinations. Only Caucasian adults living in Nashville, Tennessee, USA were represented among the donors. CD4+ T cells were enriched through magnetic negative selection, after which naive cells were positively selected on CD45RA and the remaining negative fraction served as the memory subset. Blood was obtained by leukapheresis, after which PBMCs were separated by Ficoll-Histopaque density gradient centrifugation and cryopreserved in liquid nitrogen vapor phase. Analytical flow cytometry was used to check the purity and quantity of every magnetically sorted T cell population. From each sorted fraction, genomic DNA was isolated and quantified by UV absorbance on a Nanodrop 2000c. Turning to this clone: This receptor's antigen is unknown. One base away there is no much larger clone; base qualities are not given.

TCR CDR3 regions were amplified from genomic DNA by multiplex PCR using the deep immunoSEQ assay. Extracted genomic DNA from each cell subset was spread evenly across all wells of several immunoSEQ 96-well plates, with each plate serving as a replicate. Each replicate PCR for sorted subsets received about 0.2 ug genomic DNA, equal to around 32,000 T cell genomes. Purified libraries were measured with a Qubit 3.0 fluorometer, size-checked on a Bioanalyzer 2100, and measured again with the KAPA Library Quantification kit. Every immunoSEQ 96-well plate was sequenced on a dedicated single-read 150-cycle Illumina NextSeq 550 flow cell. Per the original workflow: Because the immunoSEQ output held only junctional sequences and lacked quality scores, the filtering could not match the filtering applied to full-length reads. Sequences were annotated with PyIR, a Python wrapper for IgBLAST v1.9, using IMGT germline references to assign V/J genes and CDR3. Any read was removed if the V/J assignment was weak (E-value above 1e-6), the CDR3 was missing, or the read contained stop codons, out-of-frame junctions, or ambiguous translated residues. A V3J clonotype was defined by an identical inferred V gene, J gene, and CDR3 amino acid sequence. Percentage overlap between repertoires was calculated by dividing the number of shared unique clonotypes by the size of the smaller repertoire. Repertoire richness was assessed with RTK rarefaction, the Chao1 estimator, and Recon v2.1 estimates of unobserved clonotypes. For all TCRbeta clonotypes obtained by the gDNA method from a few donors, generation probabilities were computed with OLGA. Imported from immuneACCESS, the table was reduced by TCRdb to in-frame sequences with V and J called. These copies leave out some clones; in studies compared against another copy, an unresolved V gene accounts for under half, and the cause of the remainder is not known. That table supplies the V and J calls and clone size; D and trimming were determined from the DNA. The table for this sample lists fewer than 1.4 million clones; around 78% of them were counted only once. 0.5% to 0.65% of the sample lies in the top ten.

According to the germline V gene, CDR1 reads MNHNS and CDR2 reads SASEGT. V is clipped by 8 bases and J by 2 bases, and the sequence between their germline boundaries is 15 bases long. From cysteine to phenylalanine, the CDR3 is 14 amino acids long. Only CDR3 DNA remains: 42 bases, in frame from the first base. The chain couples TRBV6-1 to TRBJ2-5, with the D gene not confidently named. The TCR comes from a man aged 18 to 29 in good health. Some clones in this sample may be carry-over from other donors' samples. The sample consisted of memory CD4+ T cells from PBMCs. The cell subset or site label of this sample denotes: CD45RA-negative fraction. In nucleotide form, the sequence is TGTGCCAGCGGCCCGAGAGCATCACAAGAGACCCAGTACTTC. Its amino acids are CASGPRASQETQYF.